Included here is one T cell receptor beta chain sequence, with context. Its antigen is currently unknown. PBMCs originated in 10 ml of fresh peripheral blood. Germline lookup yields CDR1 SQVTM and CDR2 ANQGSEA. This CDR3 has 14 residues. Trimming shortened V by 6 bases and J by 6 bases, and 21 bases separated the two germline ends. This record comes from a study of Graves' ophthalmopathy and Graves' hyperthyroidism. CDR3 regions of TCR beta were amplified from RNA transcripts. Second-round multiplex PCR came after first-round RT-PCR with HTBI primers. MiXCR was run by TCRdb on the multiplex PCR reads, yielding one entry per CDR3 protein. Among hundreds of thousands of distinct CDR3 sequences, approximately 39% were seen once, and the ten largest hold more than 2.5%. Study-level results: The majority of expanded thyroid clonotypes above 0.001 frequency also occurred in blood.

Sequenced input: peripheral blood. J is TRBJ2-7 and V is TRBV29-1, with D perhaps matching TRBD1 (5 bases). The TCR originated in an adult man with Graves' ophthalmopathy. The CDR3 coding sequence is TGCAGCGTCCCTAGTGGGGCCCCTCCTGGCGAGCAGTACTTC. This encodes CSVPSGAPPGEQYF.